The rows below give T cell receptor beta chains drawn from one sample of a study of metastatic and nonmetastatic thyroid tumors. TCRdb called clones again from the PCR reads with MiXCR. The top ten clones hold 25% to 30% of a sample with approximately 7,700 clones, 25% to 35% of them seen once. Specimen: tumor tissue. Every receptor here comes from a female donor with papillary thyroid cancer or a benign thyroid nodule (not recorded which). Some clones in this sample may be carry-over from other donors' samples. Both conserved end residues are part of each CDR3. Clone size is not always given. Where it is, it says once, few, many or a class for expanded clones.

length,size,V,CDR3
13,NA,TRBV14,CASSQNRGEKLFF
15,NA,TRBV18,CASSEMGRMNTEAFF
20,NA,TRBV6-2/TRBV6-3,CASSYSFPGLSNSGANVLTF
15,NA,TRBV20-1,CSARGVNGRAYEQYF
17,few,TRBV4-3,CASSQLLAGVSTGELFF
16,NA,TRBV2,CASMVPGGTSTDTQYF
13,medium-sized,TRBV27,CASSLAGGYGYTF
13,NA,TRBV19,CASKRTVPGELFF
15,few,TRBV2,CASNFGDRVNGELFF
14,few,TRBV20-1,CSADTGLGREEQFF
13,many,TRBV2,CASSETASYEQYF
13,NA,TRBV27,CASSLGGYQPQHF
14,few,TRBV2,CASSQQWAYNEQFF
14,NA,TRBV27,CASSPLQGLYGYTF
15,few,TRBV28,CASNPSGGLDYGYTF
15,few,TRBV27,CASSGGGTWYYEQYF
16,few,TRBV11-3,CASSPGGGRTFLGYTF
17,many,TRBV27,CASSTRLAGPLQETQYF
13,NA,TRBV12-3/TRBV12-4,CASSLLAGGEQYF
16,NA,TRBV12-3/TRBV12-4,CASSELGLVSNYFYTF
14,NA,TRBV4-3,CASSHGTGYTEAFF
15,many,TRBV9,CASTPGGQSTGELFF
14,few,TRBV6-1,CASSRVSGANVLTF
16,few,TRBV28,CASSLQGASRAYGYTF
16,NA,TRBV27,CASSSIAGSNTGELFF
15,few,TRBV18,CASSQGQGRNEKLFF
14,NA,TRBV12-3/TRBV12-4,CASSFGGGDYEQYF
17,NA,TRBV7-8,CASSLGMTGASNQPQHF
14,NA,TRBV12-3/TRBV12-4,CASSSGYDTGELFF
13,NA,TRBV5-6,CASSRSSVYEQYF
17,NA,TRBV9,CASSVVPFENRANEQFF
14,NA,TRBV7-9,CASSLNPGDYEQYF
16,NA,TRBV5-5,CASSDRLTSTNEKLFF
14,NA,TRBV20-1,CSARVGTGFLGQFF
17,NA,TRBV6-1,CASSEWVARGDLGELFF
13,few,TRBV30,CAWSEQPNEKLFF